This T cell receptor (beta chain) emerged from a study of CD8+ T cells in alopecia areata (dated by TCRdb to 2017 to 2018). A note on the overall study: The treated patients took part in an open-label pilot trial in which moderate-to-severe alopecia areata was treated with oral tofacitinib at 5 to 10 mg twice daily. RNA was extracted with the PAXgene miRNA kit for fixed scalp, the miRNeasy kit for PBMCs, and the RNeasy kit for mouse skin. Scalp clonality was compared across normal scalp (n=4), patchy alopecia areata scalp (n=8), and alopecia totalis/universalis scalp (n=8). Tofacitinib-treated patients had biopsies at baseline and at 4 and 24 weeks of treatment, with a later scalp biopsy in several patients. Patients stayed on tofacitinib for 6 to 18 months and then had 6 months of follow-up off drug so that delayed response and recurrence could be assessed. immunoSEQ multiplex PCR using 35 Vbeta forward primers and 13 Jbeta reverse primers was used to amplify TCRbeta CDR3 regions. On the human side, TCRbeta sequencing was run on scalp tissue and on sorted CD4+ and CD8+ peripheral blood T cells from healthy controls and from alopecia areata patients with either patchy or totalis/universalis disease. In both human patients and the C3H/HeJ mouse model, the study applied high-throughput TCRbeta sequencing to look at T cell clonal expansion in alopecia areata.

Libraries were constructed by the immunoSEQ multiplex PCR assay. RNA was extracted from all samples and reverse transcribed into cDNA as template for TCR sequencing. SuperScript III was used for first-strand cDNA synthesis, primed with a 2:1 mix of oligo-dT and random hexamers. A synthetic immune receptor repertoire was used to measure amplification bias, and any remaining bias was corrected computationally. The study's own analysis went as follows. Raw reads were preprocessed to remove errors, and CDR3 was defined by IMGT conventions from the conserved cysteine to phenylalanine. Clonality was computed as 1 minus the Shannon entropy, with the entropy normalized by log2 of the number of productive unique TCRs. Whether scalp clones were CD4 or CD8 was inferred by matching scalp TCRbeta sequences against CD4 and CD8 repertoires sorted from blood. Here the immuneACCESS table is served through TCRdb, limited to in-frame sequences with V and J called. Missing clones are a known gap in these copies; in checked studies unresolved V genes cover under half, and the rest lacks a known reason. V, J and clone size are taken as reported in that table, and D and trimming were inferred from the DNA itself. The sample contains more than 150,000 clones, around 50% of them found a single time. The ten top clones hold roughly 21% of the sample.

This sample's time point label indicates: baseline before oral tofacitinib. Lesional scalp punch biopsies and peripheral blood were collected from alopecia areata patients. PBMCs were isolated by density centrifugation and stained for CD3, CD4 and CD8, and CD4+ and CD8+ T cells were sorted on a FACSAria. Worth noting for this clone: Its antigen target is currently unknown. Per-base quality was not reported, and no clone a single base away is much larger than it.

Here is what the overall study found, with its caveats: Scalp TCR repertoire analysis is complicated because resident alphabeta T cells in normal human skin are also sequenced, whereas mouse skin is dominated by gammadelta T cells. Shared TCR sequences between patients were less evident than in mice, which may be partly attributable to HLA diversity in the patient population. Compared with normal scalp, lesional scalp had higher clonality and more expanded CD8+ clones, particularly in alopecia totalis/universalis, a pattern that suggests antigenic drive.

At the junction V is shortened by 6 bases and J by 6 bases, with 18 bases in between. Including cysteine and phenylalanine, the CDR3 has 15 amino acids. Left in the record is the CDR3 DNA by itself, 45 bases read in frame from the first base. Via the germline V gene, CDR1 is MNHEY and CDR2 SVGAGI. The sequencing here drew on CD8+ T cells sorted from blood, taken at week 0. This clonotype was sampled from a human donor with alopecia areata. The receptor chain draws on TRBV6-5 and TRBJ2-1; TRBD1 might be the D gene, on 5 matching bases. The sequenced DNA: TGTGCCAGCAGCCCCAATGGAGACAGTTCCAATGAGCAGTTCTTC. Its translation is CASSPNGDSSNEQFF.